This T cell receptor beta chain was found in a study of graft-versus-host responses after intestinal transplantation. Study in general: Uniformly, recipients were administered anti-thymocyte globulin induction with subsequent tacrolimus and steroids for approximately three years. Study-level points and caveats: Early declines in HvG clones that occurred post-transplant were associated with peak circulating GvH clone levels.

Some clones are missing from TCRdb's copy, which holds only in-frame ones; the method was immunoSEQ multiplex PCR. The data hold about 88,000 clones, with around 90% observed a single time. About this clone itself: What it binds is not known.

Trimming at V came to 2 bases and at J to 5 bases, leaving 0 bases not matched to a gene. Per the germline V gene, CDR1 is SEHNR and CDR2 is FQNEAQ (reference sequence). The CDR3 is made up of 14 amino acids. This rearrangement joins TRBV7-9 to TRBJ2-5, with 12 bases fitting TRBD2. The specimen was unstimulated CD4+ T cells sorted from spleen or lymph node cells, collected before transplant. This TCR came from a human donor who was the organ donor for an intestinal transplant. CDR3: CASSLTSGRETQYF. CDR3 DNA sequence: TGTGCCAGCAGCTTAACTAGCGGGAGGGAGACCCAGTACTTC. The variable domain in full, completed from reference TRBV7-9 and TRBJ2-5, reads DTGVSQNPRHKITKRGQNVTFRCDPISEHNRLYWYRQTLGQGPEFLTYFQNEAQLEKSRLLSDRFSAERPKGSFSTLEIQRTEQGDSAMYLCASSLTSGRETQYFGPGTRLLVL.